The 9 T cell receptor beta chains below were found in one sample sequenced in a study of primary melanoma T cells and metastatic recurrence. Data came from immunoSEQ multiplex PCR; TCRdb stores just in-frame clones and leaves some out. The table lists around 180 clones, around 84% of them singletons. The sequenced sample consisted of melanoma tumor tissue. These receptors came from a human donor with melanoma.

The chain is built from TRBV19 and TRBJ2-7; the D gene is possibly TRBD1 (6 bases). The CDR3 is made up of 13 amino acids. The germline gives CDR1 LNHDA, CDR2 SQIVND (reference sequence). The ends were cut back, 5 bases at V and 2 bases at J, with 10 bases in the middle. The CDR3 DNA reads as TGTGCCAGTAGTCTTACAGGGACCTACGAGCAGTACTTC. Translated: CASSLTGTYEQYF.

This chain links TRBV28 with TRBJ1-6; TRBD1 might be the D (5 bases). Trimming pared 8 bases from V and 6 bases from J, leaving 20 bases between. Germline lookup yields CDR1 MDHEN and CDR2 SYDVKM. The length of the CDR3 is 16 residues. As DNA, the CDR3 is TGTGCCAGCCGAAGCCCCGGGACGGGAGTTAATTCACCCCTCCACTTT. It codes for CASRSPGTGVNSPLHF.

CDR3 nucleotide sequence: TGTGCCAGCAGCTTAGGGGGAGGGGTTGGCATTCAGTACTTC. It encodes CASSLGGGVGIQYF. The chain combines TRBV7-5 with TRBJ2-4; TRBD2 is the table's D call, not checked against the DNA. TRBV7-5 is a pseudogene. CDR3 length: 14 residues.

In the case of this clone: At one end the junction does not follow the germline gene, possibly because of a read error. The V gene is TRBV15, the J gene TRBJ2-5; D call uncertain. This CDR3 comprises 15 residues. Germline assignment: CDR1 LNHNV and CDR2 YYDKDF (reference sequence). The CDR3: CATSRGGQKQETQYF. The CDR3 DNA is TGTGCCACCAGCAGAGGTGGTCAAAAGCAAGAGACCCAATACTTC.

This clone has only one observation. This chain links TRBV6-8 with TRBJ2-2; D is unclear. The CDR3 is 13 residues long. The V and J ends lost 0 bases and 7 bases respectively, with 6 bases between them. The germline V gene encodes CDR1 MNHGY and CDR2 SAAAGT. The CDR3 sequence: CASSYSVVGELFF. CDR3 bases: TGTGCCAGCAGTTACTCCGTAGTCGGGGAGCTGTTTTTT.

The gene calls are TRBV6-8 and TRBJ2-7; D is unclear. Germline loops: CDR1 MNHGY, CDR2 SAAAGT. The CDR3 totals 15 residues. V lost 6 bases to trimming and J lost 0 bases, with 15 bases between them. The CDR3 DNA follows: TGTGCCAGCAGCTCCCCGACATTGAACTCCTACGAGCAGTACTTC. Encoded protein: CASSSPTLNSYEQYF.

This sequence joins TRBV19 and TRBJ2-4, with a possible D match to TRBD1 (7 bases). V dropped 6 bases and J dropped 4 bases, with 13 bases sitting between them. The CDR3 covers 14 residues. Germline CDR1 is LNHDA and CDR2 is SQIVND (reference sequence). Here the CDR3 reads CASSRGTDKNIQYF. The CDR3, as DNA: TGTGCCAGTAGCCGCGGGACAGATAAAAACATTCAGTACTTC.

The rearrangement joins TRBV10-3 to TRBJ1-4; D is unresolved. Germline CDR1 ENHRY, CDR2 SYGVKD. This CDR3 is built from 16 residues. The germline V and J ends were trimmed by 0 bases and 0 bases, with 8 bases remaining between them. CDR3 sequence reads: CAISESPGTTNEKLFF. The CDR3 DNA follows: TGTGCCATCAGTGAGTCCCCCGGTACAACTAATGAAAAACTGTTTTTT.

The chain carries TRBV18 and TRBJ1-2, with D tentatively TRBD1 (5 bases). Looked up from germline, CDR1 is KGHSH and CDR2 is LQKENI. The CDR3 length is 15 residues. V was shortened by 6 bases and J by 7 bases, with 21 bases between the two germline ends. The CDR3 region is CASSPGPAPGGGYTF. The CDR3 DNA follows: TGTGCCAGCTCCCCGGGACCGGCCCCGGGGGGTGGCTACACCTTC.